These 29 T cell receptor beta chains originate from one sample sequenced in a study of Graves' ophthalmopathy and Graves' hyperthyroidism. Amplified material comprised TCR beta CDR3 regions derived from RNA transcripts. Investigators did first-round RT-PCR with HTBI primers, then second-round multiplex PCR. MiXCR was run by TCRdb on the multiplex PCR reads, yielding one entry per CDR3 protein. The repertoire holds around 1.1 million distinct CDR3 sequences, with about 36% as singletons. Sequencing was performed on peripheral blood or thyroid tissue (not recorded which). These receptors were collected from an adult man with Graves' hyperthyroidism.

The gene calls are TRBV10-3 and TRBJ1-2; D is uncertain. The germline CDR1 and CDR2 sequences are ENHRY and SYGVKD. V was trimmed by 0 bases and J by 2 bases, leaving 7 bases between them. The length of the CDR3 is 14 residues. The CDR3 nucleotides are TGTGCCATCAGTGAGTCCGGCAGAAACTATGGCTACACCTTC. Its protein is CAISESGRNYGYTF.

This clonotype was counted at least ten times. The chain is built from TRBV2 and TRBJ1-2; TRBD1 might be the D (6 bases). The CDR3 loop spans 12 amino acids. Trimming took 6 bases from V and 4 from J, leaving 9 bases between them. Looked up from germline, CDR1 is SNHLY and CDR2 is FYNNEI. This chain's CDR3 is CASRQGPYGYTF. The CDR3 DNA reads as TGTGCCAGCAGACAGGGCCCCTATGGCTACACCTTC.

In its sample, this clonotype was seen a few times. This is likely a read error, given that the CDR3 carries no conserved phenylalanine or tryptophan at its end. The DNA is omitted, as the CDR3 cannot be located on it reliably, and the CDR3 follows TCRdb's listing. This chain's CDR3 is CASSVDSWGNYGYTFGS. The chain recombines TRBV19 with TRBJ2-5; TRBD1, the table's D call, lacks a check against the DNA. The CDR3 length is 17 residues, termini included. The germline gives CDR1 LNHDA, CDR2 SQIVND (reference sequence).

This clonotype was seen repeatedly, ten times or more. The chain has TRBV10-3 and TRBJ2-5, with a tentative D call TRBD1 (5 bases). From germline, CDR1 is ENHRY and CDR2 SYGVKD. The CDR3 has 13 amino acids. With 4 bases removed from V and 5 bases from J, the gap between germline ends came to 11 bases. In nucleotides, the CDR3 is TGTGCCATCAGTGCACTCTCAGGGGAGACCCAGTACTTC. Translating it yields CAISALSGETQYF.

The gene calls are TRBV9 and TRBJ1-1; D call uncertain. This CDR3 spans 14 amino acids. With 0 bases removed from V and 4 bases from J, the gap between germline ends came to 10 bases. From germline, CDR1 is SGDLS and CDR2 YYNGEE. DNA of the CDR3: TGTGCCAGCAGCGTAGTAGGAGAGTCCACTGAAGCTTTCTTT. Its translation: CASSVVGESTEAFF.

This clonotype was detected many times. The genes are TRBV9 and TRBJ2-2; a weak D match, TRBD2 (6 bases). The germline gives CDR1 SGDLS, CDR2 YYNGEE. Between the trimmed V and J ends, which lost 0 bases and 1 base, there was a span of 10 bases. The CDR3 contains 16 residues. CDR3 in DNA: TGTGCCAGCAGCGTAGTATCAGCGGGGAACACCGGGGAGCTGTTTTTT. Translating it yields CASSVVSAGNTGELFF. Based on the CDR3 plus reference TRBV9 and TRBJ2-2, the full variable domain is DSGVTQTPKHLITATGQRVTLRCSPRSGDLSVYWYQQSLDQGLQFLIQYYNGEERAKGNILERFSAQQFPDLHSELNLSSLELGDSALYFCASSVVSAGNTGELFFGEGSRLTVL.

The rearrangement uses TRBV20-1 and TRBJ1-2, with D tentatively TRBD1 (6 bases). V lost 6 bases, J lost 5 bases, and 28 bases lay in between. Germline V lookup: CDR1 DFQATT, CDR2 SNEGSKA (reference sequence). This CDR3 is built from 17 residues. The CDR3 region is CSASGPGRIGGYYGYTF. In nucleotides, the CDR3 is TGCAGTGCATCGGGACCGGGACGAATAGGGGGGTATTATGGCTACACCTTC.

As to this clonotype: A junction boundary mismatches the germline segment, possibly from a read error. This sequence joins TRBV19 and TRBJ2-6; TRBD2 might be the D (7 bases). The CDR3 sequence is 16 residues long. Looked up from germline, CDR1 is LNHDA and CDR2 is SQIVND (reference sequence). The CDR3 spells CASSIRGGSRANVLTF. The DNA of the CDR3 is TGTGCCAGTAGTATAAGGGGGGGCTCTAGGGCCAACGTCCTGACTTTC.

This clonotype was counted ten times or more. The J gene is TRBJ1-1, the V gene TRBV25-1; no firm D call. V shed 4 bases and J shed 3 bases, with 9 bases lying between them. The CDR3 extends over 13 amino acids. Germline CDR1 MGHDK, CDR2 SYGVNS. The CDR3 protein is CASSALIHTEAFF. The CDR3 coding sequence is TGTGCCAGCAGTGCTTTGATCCACACTGAAGCTTTCTTT.

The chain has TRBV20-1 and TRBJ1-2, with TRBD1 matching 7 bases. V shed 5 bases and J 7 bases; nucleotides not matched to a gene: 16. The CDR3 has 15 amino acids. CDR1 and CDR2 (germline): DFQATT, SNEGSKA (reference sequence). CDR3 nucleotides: TGCAGTGCTGTACGGGACAGACGTGATTGGGGTGGCTACACCTTC. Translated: CSAVRDRRDWGGYTF.

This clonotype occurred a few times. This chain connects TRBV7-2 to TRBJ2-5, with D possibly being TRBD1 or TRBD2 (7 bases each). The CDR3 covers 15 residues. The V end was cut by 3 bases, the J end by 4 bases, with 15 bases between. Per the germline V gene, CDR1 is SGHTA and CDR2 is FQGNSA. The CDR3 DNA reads TGTGCCAGCAGCTTTCAACAGGGGAGGGGAGAGACCCAGTACTTC. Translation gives CASSFQQGRGETQYF.

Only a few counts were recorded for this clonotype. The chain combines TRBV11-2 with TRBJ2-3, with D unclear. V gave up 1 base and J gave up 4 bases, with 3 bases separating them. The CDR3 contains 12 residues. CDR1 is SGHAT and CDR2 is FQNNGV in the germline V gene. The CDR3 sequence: CASSLVPDTQYF. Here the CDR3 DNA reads TGTGCCAGCAGCTTAGTCCCAGATACGCAGTATTTT. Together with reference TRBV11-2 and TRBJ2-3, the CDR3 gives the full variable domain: EAGVAQSPRYKIIEKRQSVAFWCNPISGHATLYWYQQILGQGPKLLIQFQNNGVVDDSQLPKDRFSAERLKGVDSTLKIQPAKLEDSAVYLCASSLVPDTQYFGPGTRLTVL.

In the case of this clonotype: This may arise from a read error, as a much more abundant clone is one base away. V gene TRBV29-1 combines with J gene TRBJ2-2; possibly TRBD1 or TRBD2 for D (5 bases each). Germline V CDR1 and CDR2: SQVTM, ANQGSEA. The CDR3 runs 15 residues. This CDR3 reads CSVFVGRANTGELCF. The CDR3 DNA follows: TGCAGCGTCTTCGTGGGGCGGGCGAACACCGGGGAGCTGTGTTTT.

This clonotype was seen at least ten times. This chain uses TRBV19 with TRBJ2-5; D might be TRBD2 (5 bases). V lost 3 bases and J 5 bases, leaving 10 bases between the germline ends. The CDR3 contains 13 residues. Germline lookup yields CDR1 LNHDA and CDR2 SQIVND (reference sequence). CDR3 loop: CASSISGSETQYF. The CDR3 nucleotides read TGTGCCAGTAGTATTTCGGGAAGCGAGACCCAGTACTTC.

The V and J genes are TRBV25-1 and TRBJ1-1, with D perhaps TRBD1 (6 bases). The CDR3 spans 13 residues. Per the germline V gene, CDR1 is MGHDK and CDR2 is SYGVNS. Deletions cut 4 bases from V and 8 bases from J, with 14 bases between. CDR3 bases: TGTGCCAGCAGTGCTAGAGTGACAGGAGAAGCTTTCTTT. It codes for CASSARVTGEAFF.

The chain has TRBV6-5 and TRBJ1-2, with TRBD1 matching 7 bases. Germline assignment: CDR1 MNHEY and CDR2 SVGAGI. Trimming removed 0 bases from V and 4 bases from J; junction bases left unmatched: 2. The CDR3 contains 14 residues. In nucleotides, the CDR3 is TGTGCCAGCAGTTACTCGGACAGGAGCTATGGCTACACCTTC. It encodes CASSYSDRSYGYTF.

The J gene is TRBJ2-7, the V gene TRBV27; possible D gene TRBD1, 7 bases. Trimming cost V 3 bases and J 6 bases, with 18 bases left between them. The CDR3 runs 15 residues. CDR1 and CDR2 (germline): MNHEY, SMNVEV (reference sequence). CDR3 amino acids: CASSFVAGGLREQYF. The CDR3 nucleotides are TGTGCCAGCAGTTTCGTGGCAGGGGGGCTGCGCGAGCAGTACTTC.

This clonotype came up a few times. CDR3: CAISDLRDTQYF. The DNA for the CDR3 is TGTGCCATCAGTGACCTAAGAGATACGCAGTATTTT. The chain uses TRBV10-3 and TRBJ2-3, with D uncertain. The V end was cut by 3 bases, the J end by 5 bases, with 6 bases between. Germline-derived CDR1 and CDR2 are ENHRY and SYGVKD. This CDR3 contains 12 residues.

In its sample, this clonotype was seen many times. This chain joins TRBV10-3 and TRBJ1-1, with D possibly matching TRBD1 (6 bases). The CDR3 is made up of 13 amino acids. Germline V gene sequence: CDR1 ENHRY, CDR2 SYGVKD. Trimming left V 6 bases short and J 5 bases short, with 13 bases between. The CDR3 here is CAIREVGGTEAFF. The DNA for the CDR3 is TGTGCCATCAGGGAGGTAGGGGGGACTGAAGCTTTCTTT.

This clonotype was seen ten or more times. This CDR3 reads CATSPAGGLGGNTIYF. The CDR3 DNA reads TGTGCCACCAGCCCAGCCGGAGGGCTAGGGGGAAACACCATATATTTT. This sequence joins TRBV15 and TRBJ1-3; D not certain. The CDR3 sequence is 16 residues long. Germline CDR1 is LNHNV and CDR2 is YYDKDF (reference sequence). Trimming took off 5 bases at V and 4 bases at J, with 18 bases between the two ends.

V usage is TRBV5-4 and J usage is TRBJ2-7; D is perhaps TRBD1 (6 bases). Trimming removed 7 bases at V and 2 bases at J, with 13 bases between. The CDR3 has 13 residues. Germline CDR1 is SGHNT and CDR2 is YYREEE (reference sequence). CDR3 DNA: TGTGCCAGCGGCAGACAGGCTACCTACGAGCAGTACTTC. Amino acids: CASGRQATYEQYF.

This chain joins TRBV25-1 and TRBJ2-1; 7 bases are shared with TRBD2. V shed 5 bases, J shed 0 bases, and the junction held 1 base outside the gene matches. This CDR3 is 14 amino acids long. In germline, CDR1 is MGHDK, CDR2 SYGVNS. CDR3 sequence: CASSSSGSYNEQFF. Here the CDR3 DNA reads TGTGCCAGCAGTTCTAGCGGCTCCTACAATGAGCAGTTCTTC. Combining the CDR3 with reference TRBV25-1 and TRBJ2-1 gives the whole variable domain EADIYQTPRYLVIGTGKKITLECSQTMGHDKMYWYQQDPGMELHLIHYSYGVNSTEKGDLSSESTVSRIRTEHFPLTLESARPSHTSQYLCASSSSGSYNEQFFGPGTRLTVL.

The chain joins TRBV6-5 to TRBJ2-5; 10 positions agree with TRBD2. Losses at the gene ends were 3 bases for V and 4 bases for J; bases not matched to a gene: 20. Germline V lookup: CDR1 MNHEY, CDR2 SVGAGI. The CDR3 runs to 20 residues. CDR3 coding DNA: TGTGCCAGCAGTTATGGGAGACTAGCGGGCTCTGGAGGGGTCTCAGAGACCCAGTACTTC. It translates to CASSYGRLAGSGGVSETQYF.

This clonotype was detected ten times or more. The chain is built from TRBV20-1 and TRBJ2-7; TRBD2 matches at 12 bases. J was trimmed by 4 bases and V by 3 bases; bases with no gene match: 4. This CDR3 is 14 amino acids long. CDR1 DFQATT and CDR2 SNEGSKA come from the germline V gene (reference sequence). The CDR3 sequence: CSASWTSGIYEQYF. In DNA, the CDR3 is TGCAGTGCTAGTTGGACTAGCGGGATTTACGAGCAGTACTTC.

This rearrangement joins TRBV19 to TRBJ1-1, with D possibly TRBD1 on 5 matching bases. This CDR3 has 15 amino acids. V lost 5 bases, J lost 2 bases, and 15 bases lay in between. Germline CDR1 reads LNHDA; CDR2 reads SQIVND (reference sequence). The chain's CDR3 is CASSEDRGHNTEAFF. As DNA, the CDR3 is TGTGCCAGTAGTGAGGACCGGGGCCACAACACTGAAGCTTTCTTT.

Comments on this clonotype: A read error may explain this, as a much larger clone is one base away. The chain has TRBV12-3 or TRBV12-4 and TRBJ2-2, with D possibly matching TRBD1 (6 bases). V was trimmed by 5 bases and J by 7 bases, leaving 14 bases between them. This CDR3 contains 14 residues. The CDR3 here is CASSPTGVHGELFF. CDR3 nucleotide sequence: TGTGCCAGCAGTCCGACAGGTGTCCACGGGGAGCTGTTTTTT.

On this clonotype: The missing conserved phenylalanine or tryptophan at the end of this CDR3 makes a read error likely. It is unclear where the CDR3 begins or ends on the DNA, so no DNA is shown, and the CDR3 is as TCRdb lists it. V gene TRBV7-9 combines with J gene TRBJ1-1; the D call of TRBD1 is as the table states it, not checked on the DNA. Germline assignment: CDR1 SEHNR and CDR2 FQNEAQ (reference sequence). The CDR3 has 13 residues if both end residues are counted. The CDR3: CASSLVSIDRGFY.

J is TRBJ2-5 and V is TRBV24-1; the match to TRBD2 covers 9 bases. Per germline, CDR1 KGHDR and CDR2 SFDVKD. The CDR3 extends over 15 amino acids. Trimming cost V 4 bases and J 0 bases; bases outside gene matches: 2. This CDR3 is CATSETSGYQETQYF. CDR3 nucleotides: TGTGCCACCAGTGAAACTAGCGGGTACCAAGAGACCCAGTACTTC.

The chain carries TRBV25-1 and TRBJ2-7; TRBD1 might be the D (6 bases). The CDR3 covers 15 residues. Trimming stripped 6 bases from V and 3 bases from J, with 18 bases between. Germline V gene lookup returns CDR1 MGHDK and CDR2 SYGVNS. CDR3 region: CASRTPGGQNYEQYF. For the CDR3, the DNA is TGTGCCAGCAGGACACCGGGTGGACAGAACTACGAGCAGTACTTC.